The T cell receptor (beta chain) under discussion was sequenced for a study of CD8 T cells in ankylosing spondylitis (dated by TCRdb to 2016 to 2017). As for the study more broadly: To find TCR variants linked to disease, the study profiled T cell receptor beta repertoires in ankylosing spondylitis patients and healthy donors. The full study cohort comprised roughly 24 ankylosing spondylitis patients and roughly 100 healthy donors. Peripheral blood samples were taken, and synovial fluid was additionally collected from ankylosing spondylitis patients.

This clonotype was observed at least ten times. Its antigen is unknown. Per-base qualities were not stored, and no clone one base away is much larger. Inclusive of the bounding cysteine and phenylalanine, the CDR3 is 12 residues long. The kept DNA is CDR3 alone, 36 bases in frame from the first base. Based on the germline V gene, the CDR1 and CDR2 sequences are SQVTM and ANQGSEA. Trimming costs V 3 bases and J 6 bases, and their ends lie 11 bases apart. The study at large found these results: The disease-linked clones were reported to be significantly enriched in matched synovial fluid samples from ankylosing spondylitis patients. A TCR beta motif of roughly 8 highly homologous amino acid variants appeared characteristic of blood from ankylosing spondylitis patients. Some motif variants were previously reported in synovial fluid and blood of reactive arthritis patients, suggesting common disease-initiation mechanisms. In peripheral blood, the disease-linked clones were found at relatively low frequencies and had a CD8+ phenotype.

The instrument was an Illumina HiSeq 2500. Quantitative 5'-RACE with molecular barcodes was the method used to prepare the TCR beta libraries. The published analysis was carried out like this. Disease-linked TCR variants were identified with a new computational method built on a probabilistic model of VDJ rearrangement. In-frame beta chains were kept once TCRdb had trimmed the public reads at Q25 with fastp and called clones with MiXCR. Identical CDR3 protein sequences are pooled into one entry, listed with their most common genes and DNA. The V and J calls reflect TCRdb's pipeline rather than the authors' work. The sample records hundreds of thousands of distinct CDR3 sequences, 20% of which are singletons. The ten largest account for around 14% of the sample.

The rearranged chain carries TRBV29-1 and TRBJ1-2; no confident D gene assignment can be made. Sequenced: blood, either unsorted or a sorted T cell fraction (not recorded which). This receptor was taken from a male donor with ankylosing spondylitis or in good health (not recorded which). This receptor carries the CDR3 CSVDGVSDGYTF. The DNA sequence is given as TGCAGCGTTGATGGGGTTTCGGATGGCTACACCTTC.